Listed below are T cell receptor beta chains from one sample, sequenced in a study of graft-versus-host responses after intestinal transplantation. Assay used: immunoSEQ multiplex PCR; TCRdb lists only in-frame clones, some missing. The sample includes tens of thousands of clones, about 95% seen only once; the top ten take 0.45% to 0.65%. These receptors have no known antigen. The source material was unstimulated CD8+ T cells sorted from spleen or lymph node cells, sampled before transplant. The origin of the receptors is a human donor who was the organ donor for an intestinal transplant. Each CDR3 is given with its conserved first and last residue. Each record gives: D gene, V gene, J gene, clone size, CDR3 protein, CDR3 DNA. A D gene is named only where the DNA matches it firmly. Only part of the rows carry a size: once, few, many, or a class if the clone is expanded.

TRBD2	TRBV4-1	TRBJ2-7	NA	CASSVTSGGAYEQYF	TGCGCCAGCAGCGTTACTAGCGGGGGGGCCTACGAGCAGTACTTC
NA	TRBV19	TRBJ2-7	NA	CASRTGNNEQYF	TGTGCCAGTAGGACAGGAAATAACGAGCAGTACTTC
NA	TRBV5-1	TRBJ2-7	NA	CASTLNSYEQYF	TGCGCCAGCACTCTAAACTCCTACGAGCAGTACTTC
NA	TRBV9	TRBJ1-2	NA	CASSAPDSLYGYTF	TGTGCCAGCAGCGCACCTGACAGTCTATATGGCTACACCTTC
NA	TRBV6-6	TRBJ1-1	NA	CASSWGGAEAFF	TGTGCCAGCAGTTGGGGAGGGGCTGAAGCTTTCTTT
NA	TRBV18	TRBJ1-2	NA	CASSPPWVGRRIEGYTF	TGTGCCAGCTCACCACCATGGGTAGGGAGACGGATTGAGGGCTACACCTTC
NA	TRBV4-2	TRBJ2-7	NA	CASSQDGGEQYF	TGTGCCAGCAGCCAAGATGGGGGCGAGCAGTACTTC
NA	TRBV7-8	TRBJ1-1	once	CASSLVQGMNTEAFF	TGTGCCAGCAGCTTAGTGCAGGGTATGAACACTGAAGCTTTCTTT
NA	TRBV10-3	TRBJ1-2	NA	CAISGSGRHGYTF	TGTGCCATCAGTGGCTCAGGGCGCCATGGCTACACCTTC
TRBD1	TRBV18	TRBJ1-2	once	CASSPTPGQVNTGVGGYTF	TGTGCCAGCTCACCAACGCCGGGACAGGTCAATACAGGAGTCGGGGGCTACACCTTC
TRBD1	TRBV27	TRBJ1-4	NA	CASSFFGQDNEKLFF	TGTGCCAGCAGTTTTTTCGGACAGGACAATGAAAAACTGTTTTTT
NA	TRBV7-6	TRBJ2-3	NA	CASSLGGHTQYF	TGTGCCAGCAGCTTAGGGGGGCATACGCAGTATTTT
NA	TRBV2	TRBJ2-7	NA	CASSELGHPYEQYF	TGTGCCAGCAGTGAATTAGGGCACCCATACGAGCAGTACTTC
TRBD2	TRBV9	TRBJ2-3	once	CASRGAGADTQYF	TGTGCCAGCAGAGGAGCGGGGGCAGATACGCAGTATTTT
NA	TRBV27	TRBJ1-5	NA	CASSFHGNQPQHF	TGTGCCAGCAGTTTTCATGGCAATCAGCCCCAGCATTTT
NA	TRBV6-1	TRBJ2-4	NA	CASSGLPGTHKNIQYF	TGTGCCAGCAGTGGGCTCCCCGGAACCCACAAAAACATTCAGTACTTC
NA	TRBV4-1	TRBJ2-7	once	CASSQVPEGSYEQYF	TGCGCCAGCAGCCAAGTTCCAGAGGGGTCTTACGAGCAGTACTTC
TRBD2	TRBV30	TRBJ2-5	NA	CAWSVAAGVQETQYF	TGTGCCTGGAGTGTCGCAGCGGGGGTCCAAGAGACCCAGTACTTC
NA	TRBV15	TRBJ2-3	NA	CATSSMQLGALTDTQYF	TGTGCCACCAGCAGTATGCAACTAGGGGCTTTAACAGATACGCAGTATTTT
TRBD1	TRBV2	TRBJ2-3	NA	CASSEGARATDTQYF	TGTGCCAGCAGCGAGGGGGCTCGTGCGACAGATACGCAGTATTTT
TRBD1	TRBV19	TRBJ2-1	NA	CASSTGTGFEGEQFF	TGTGCCAGTAGCACCGGGACAGGGTTTGAGGGGGAGCAGTTCTTC
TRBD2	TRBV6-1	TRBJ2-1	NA	CASSETSGSYNEQFF	TGTGCCAGCAGCGAGACTAGCGGCTCCTACAATGAGCAGTTCTTC
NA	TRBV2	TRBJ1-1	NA	CASSGGGNTEAFF	TGTGCCAGCAGCGGCGGGGGGAACACTGAAGCTTTCTTT
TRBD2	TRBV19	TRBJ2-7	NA	CASSLGGKQYF	TGTGCCAGTAGTTTGGGGGGGAAGCAGTACTTC
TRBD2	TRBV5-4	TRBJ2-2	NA	CATTLGGLAGVNTGELFF	TGTGCCACCACATTGGGGGGACTAGCGGGGGTTAACACCGGGGAGCTGTTTTTT
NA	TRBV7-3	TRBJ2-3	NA	CASSLTPKGHGDTQYF	TGTGCCAGCAGCTTAACGCCGAAGGGCCATGGGGATACGCAGTATTTT
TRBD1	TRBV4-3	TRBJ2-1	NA	CASSQDRQGSDEQFF	TGCGCCAGCAGCCAAGATCGACAGGGCTCCGATGAGCAGTTCTTC
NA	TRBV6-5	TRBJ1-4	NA	CASSYSTGGSNEKLFF	TGTGCCAGCAGTTACTCTACGGGGGGGTCTAATGAAAAACTGTTTTTT
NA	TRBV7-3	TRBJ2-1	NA	CASSPALNNEQFF	TGTGCCAGCAGCCCTGCGCTAAACAATGAGCAGTTCTTC
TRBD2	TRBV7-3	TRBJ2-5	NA	CASSLLGGGVKETQYF	TGTGCCAGCAGCTTACTTGGCGGGGGAGTTAAAGAGACCCAGTACTTC
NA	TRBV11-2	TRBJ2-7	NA	CASSLDRASYEQYF	TGTGCCAGCAGCTTAGACAGGGCCTCCTACGAGCAGTACTTC
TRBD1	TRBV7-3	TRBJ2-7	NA	CASRPGQGSHEQYF	TGTGCCAGCAGGCCGGGACAGGGGTCCCACGAGCAGTACTTC
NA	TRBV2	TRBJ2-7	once	CASSDDGQGRDEQYF	TGTGCCAGCAGTGACGATGGCCAGGGCAGGGACGAGCAGTACTTC
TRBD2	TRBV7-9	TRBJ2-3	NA	CASSPAAGKDTDTQYF	TGTGCCAGCAGCCCCGCAGCGGGGAAGGACACAGATACGCAGTATTTT
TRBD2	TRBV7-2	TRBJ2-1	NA	CASSPEGLAGPNEQFF	TGTGCCAGCAGCCCAGAGGGACTAGCGGGCCCCAATGAGCAGTTCTTC
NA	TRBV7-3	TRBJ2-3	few	CASSRQLADTQYF	TGTGCCAGCAGCCGCCAACTAGCAGATACGCAGTATTTT
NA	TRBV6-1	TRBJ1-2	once	CASASYGYTF	TGTGCCAGCGCCAGCTATGGCTACACCTTC
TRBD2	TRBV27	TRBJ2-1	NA	CASSLAGGPYNEQFF	TGTGCCAGCAGTTTAGCGGGGGGCCCTTACAATGAGCAGTTCTTC
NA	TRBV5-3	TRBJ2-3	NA	CAFYSGLSVGQYF	TGTGCCTTCTACTCGGGACTCTCCGTGGGGCAGTATTTT
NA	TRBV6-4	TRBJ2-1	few	CASSDRAYNEQFF	TGTGCCAGCAGTGATCGGGCCTACAATGAGCAGTTCTTC
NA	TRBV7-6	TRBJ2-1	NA	CASSQSPYNEQFF	TGTGCCAGCAGCCAGAGTCCCTACAATGAGCAGTTCTTC
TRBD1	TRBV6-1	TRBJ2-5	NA	CASSGRGQVFFEETQYF	TGTGCCAGCAGTGGCCGGGGACAGGTCTTTTTTGAAGAGACCCAGTACTTC
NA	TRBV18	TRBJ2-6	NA	CASSLTGIPTGANVLTF	TGTGCCAGCTCACTAACAGGGATCCCTACTGGGGCCAACGTCCTGACTTTC
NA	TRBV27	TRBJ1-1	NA	CASRKTGLLNTEAFF	TGTGCCAGCAGAAAGACAGGCCTACTGAACACTGAAGCTTTCTTT
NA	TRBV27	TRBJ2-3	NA	CASSLLLPGGTDTQYF	TGTGCCAGCAGTTTATTATTGCCCGGGGGCACAGATACGCAGTATTTT
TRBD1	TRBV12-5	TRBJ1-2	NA	CASGLVLLTGTGGYGYTF	TGTGCTAGTGGTTTGGTACTGTTGACCGGGACAGGGGGATATGGCTACACCTTC
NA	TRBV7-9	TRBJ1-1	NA	CASSRQGFGLNTEAFF	TGTGCCAGCAGCCGTCAGGGGTTCGGTTTGAACACTGAAGCTTTCTTT
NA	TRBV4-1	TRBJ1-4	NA	CASSQDIPPLRGANEKLFF	TGCGCCAGCAGCCAAGATATACCCCCCCTTCGGGGGGCAAATGAAAAACTGTTTTTT
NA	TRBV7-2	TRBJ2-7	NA	CASSLDLVGEQYF	TGTGCCAGCAGCTTAGACCTCGTGGGCGAGCAGTACTTC
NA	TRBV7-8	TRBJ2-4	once	CASAGSLAKNIQYF	TGTGCCAGCGCCGGATCCCTAGCCAAAAACATTCAGTACTTC
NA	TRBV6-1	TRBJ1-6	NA	CASRLGNRNSPLHF	TGTGCCAGCAGACTCGGGAACCGGAATTCACCCCTCCACTTT
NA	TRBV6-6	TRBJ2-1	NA	CASSYSGGHNEQFF	TGTGCCAGCAGTTACTCCGGGGGCCACAATGAGCAGTTCTTC
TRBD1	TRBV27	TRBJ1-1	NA	CASSLGSQGASEAFF	TGTGCCAGCAGCCTAGGGAGTCAGGGGGCCTCTGAAGCTTTCTTT
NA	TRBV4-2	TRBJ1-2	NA	CASSLISADLGGYTF	TGTGCCAGCAGCCTAATCTCGGCGGATTTGGGTGGCTACACCTTC
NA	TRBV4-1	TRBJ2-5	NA	CASSQDFTQETQYF	TGCGCCAGCAGCCAAGATTTTACACAAGAGACCCAGTACTTC
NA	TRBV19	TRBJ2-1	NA	CASSPHDFHNEQFF	TGTGCCAGTAGTCCCCATGACTTCCATAATGAGCAGTTCTTC